Following are 25 T cell receptor beta chains from one sample sequenced in a study of identifying expanded T cells in peripheral blood. The protocol was immunoSEQ multiplex PCR, while the TCRdb copy is restricted to in-frame clones and leaves out a portion. The data contain roughly 120,000 clones, 88% of them seen just once; the ten biggest clones take up under 9%. The sample taken for sequencing was blood. These receptors all stem from a person between 18 and 70 years old in good health.

This rearrangement joins TRBV10-2 to TRBJ2-1; 12 bases fit TRBD2. Trimming cost V 7 bases and J 7 bases; bases outside gene matches: 14. The CDR3 runs 17 residues. The germline V gene has CDR1 WSHSY and CDR2 SAAADI. Here the CDR3 reads CASTRTSGVSSRNEQFF. CDR3 DNA: TGCGCCAGCACCAGGACTAGCGGGGTTTCTTCGAGAAATGAGCAGTTCTTC.

J is TRBJ2-7 and V is TRBV20-1; D is unclear. Germline lookup yields CDR1 DFQATT and CDR2 SNEGSKA (reference sequence). The CDR3 runs to 11 residues. V was trimmed by 3 bases and J by 7 bases, leaving 10 bases between them. The DNA for the CDR3 is TGCAGTGCTAGCTTGGCTTTAGAGCAGTACTTC. Its translation: CSASLALEQYF.

J is TRBJ2-5 and V is TRBV7-3; D gene uncertain. V shed 0 bases and J shed 5 bases, with 7 bases lying between them. CDR1 and CDR2 from the germline V gene are SGHTA and FQGTGA. The CDR3 sequence is 13 residues long. The DNA for the CDR3 is TGTGCCAGCAGCTTAACAGGGTTGGAGACCCAGTACTTC. Its protein is CASSLTGLETQYF. The whole variable domain, filled in from reference TRBV7-3 and TRBJ2-5, reads GAGVSQTPSNKVTEKGKYVELRCDPISGHTALYWYRQSLGQGPEFLIYFQGTGAADDSGLPNDRFFAVRPEGSVSTLKIQRTERGDSAVYLCASSLTGLETQYFGPGTRLLVL.

This chain uses TRBV4-3 with TRBJ1-2, with no clear D. Trimming removed 0 bases at V and 7 bases at J, with 9 bases between. There are 13 residues in the CDR3. The germline V gene encodes CDR1 LGHNA and CDR2 YSLEER. CDR3 DNA: TGCGCCAGCAGCCAAGATTACGGGAGTGGCTACACCTTC. Protein sequence: CASSQDYGSGYTF.

The chain has TRBV19 and TRBJ1-6; 7 positions match TRBD1. This CDR3 region has 15 residues. V shed 4 bases, J shed 7 bases, and the junction held 7 bases outside the gene matches. Germline-derived CDR1 and CDR2 are LNHDA and SQIVND (reference sequence). The CDR3: CASSTKGGENSPLHF. The CDR3 nucleotides read TGTGCCAGTAGTACAAAAGGGGGCGAGAATTCACCCCTCCACTTT.

V and J are TRBV7-3 and TRBJ1-2, with 11 bases lining up with TRBD1. The CDR3 sequence is 15 residues long. Looked up from germline, CDR1 is SGHTA and CDR2 is FQGTGA. The J segment lost 6 bases and the V segment lost 3 bases, leaving 6 bases of the junction unmatched. The CDR3 DNA reads as TGTGCCAGCAGCTTGGGACCGGGACAGGGGGATGGCTACACCTTC. Protein: CASSLGPGQGDGYTF.

The CDR3: CASSLSGVLTGELFF. CDR3 DNA: TGTGCCAGCAGCTTGAGTGGAGTTTTAACCGGGGAGCTGTTTTTT. The chain joins TRBV11-3 to TRBJ2-2; no reliable D call. The V and J ends lost 3 bases and 5 bases respectively, with 13 bases between them. This CDR3 region has 15 residues. The germline gives CDR1 SGHNT, CDR2 YENEEA.

The V call is TRBV5-1, the J call TRBJ2-7, with unresolved D. Germline V gene lookup returns CDR1 SGHRS and CDR2 YFSETQ. The CDR3 loop spans 13 amino acids. The ends were cut back, 0 bases at V and 3 bases at J, with 7 bases in the middle. The CDR3 DNA reads as TGCGCCAGCAGCTTGGATACAGACTACGAGCAGTACTTC. Amino acids: CASSLDTDYEQYF.

The V and J genes are TRBV28 and TRBJ1-2; possibly TRBD1 for D (5 bases). The length of the CDR3 is 16 residues. CDR1 is MDHEN and CDR2 is SYDVKM in the germline V gene. The ends were cut back, 6 bases at V and 3 bases at J, with 20 bases in the middle. In nucleotides, the CDR3 is TGTGCCAGCAGAACCGCCGGGGAAGGGGATGACTATGGCTACACCTTC. Translation: CASRTAGEGDDYGYTF.

This chain joins TRBV5-1 and TRBJ2-5; TRBD2 matches 12 bases. V gave up 4 bases and J gave up 0 bases; unmatched junction bases: 1. In germline, CDR1 is SGHRS, CDR2 YFSETQ. The CDR3 is 15 amino acids. CDR3 in amino acids: CASSGTSGYQETQYF. The CDR3 DNA is TGCGCCAGCAGCGGGACTAGCGGGTACCAAGAGACCCAGTACTTC.

The rearrangement uses TRBV2 and TRBJ2-7, with D possibly TRBD2 on 6 matching bases. The V gene's germline CDR1 is SNHLY and CDR2 FYNNEI. V was cut by 5 bases and J by 6 bases, with 17 bases left in between. This CDR3 contains 14 residues. The CDR3 DNA reads TGTGCCAGCAGTACGGGACTTCCCGGCAGCGAGCAGTACTTC. The encoded protein is CASSTGLPGSEQYF. The full variable domain, completed using reference TRBV2 and TRBJ2-7, is EPEVTQTPSHQVTQMGQEVILRCVPISNHLYFYWYRQILGQKVEFLVSFYNNEISEKSEIFDDQFSVERPDGSNFTLKIRSTKLEDSAMYFCASSTGLPGSEQYFGPGTRLTVT.

CDR3 region: CASSPLAGGGIDTQYF. DNA for the CDR3: TGCGCCAGCAGCCCGCTAGCGGGGGGAGGCATAGATACGCAGTATTTT. The chain links TRBV5-1 to TRBJ2-3; 11 nucleotides match TRBD2. With 4 bases clipped from V and 5 bases from J, the junction kept 9 bases outside the gene matches. The germline CDR1 and CDR2 sequences are SGHRS and YFSETQ. This CDR3 spans 16 amino acids.

CDR3 sequence: CASSRQGQSTGELFF. The CDR3 bases are TGTGCCAGCAGTAGACAGGGTCAGAGCACCGGGGAGCTGTTTTTT. The chain is built from TRBV11-3 and TRBJ2-2; 7 nucleotides line up with TRBD1. J gave up 4 bases and V 6 bases, and 8 bases lay outside the gene matches. The CDR3 extends over 15 amino acids. The V gene's germline CDR1 is SGHNT and CDR2 YENEEA.

The chain carries TRBV14 and TRBJ2-7, with TRBD2 identical over 9 bases. V lost 1 base, J lost 2 bases, and 3 bases stayed unmatched. The length of the CDR3 is 15 residues. Germline CDR1 and CDR2: SGHDN and FVKESK. The CDR3: CASSQGLAVTYEQYF. As DNA, the CDR3 is TGTGCCAGCAGCCAAGGACTAGCGGTTACCTACGAGCAGTACTTC.

The chain combines TRBV11-1 with TRBJ2-3; D is ambiguous. The CDR3 runs 13 residues. CDR1 SGHAT and CDR2 FQDESV come from the germline V gene (reference sequence). V shed 3 bases and J shed 4 bases, with 8 bases lying between them. DNA of the CDR3: TGTGCCAGCAGCTTGGCGGTGGCAGATACGCAGTATTTT. Its translation: CASSLAVADTQYF.

V usage is TRBV6-5 and J usage is TRBJ1-6; 7 nucleotides line up with TRBD1. CDR1 and CDR2 from the germline V gene are MNHEY and SVGAGI. This CDR3 has 14 residues. Losses at the gene ends were 10 bases for V and 10 bases for J; bases not matched to a gene: 13. CDR3 sequence (DNA): TGTGCCACACCGTCCCGGGACAGAGAATCACCCCTCCACTTT. As protein: CATPSRDRESPLHF.

A single count supports this clone. This chain uses TRBV18 with TRBJ2-5; no reliable D call. The CDR3 has 13 amino acids. CDR1 and CDR2 (germline): KGHSH, LQKENI. V dropped 1 base and J dropped 5 bases, with 8 bases sitting between them. The chain's CDR3 is CASSPRDRETQYF. In DNA form, the CDR3 reads TGTGCCAGCTCACCACGGGATCGGGAGACCCAGTACTTC. The full variable domain, with the rest looked up from reference TRBV18 and TRBJ2-5, is NAGVMQNPRHLVRRRGQEARLRCSPMKGHSHVYWYRQLPEEGLKFMVYLQKENIIDESGMPKERFSAEFPKEGPSILRIQQVVRGDSAAYFCASSPRDRETQYFGPGTRLLVL.

This clone was recorded only once. The CDR3 region is CASSPGVAGDAGELFF. CDR3 DNA sequence: TGCGCCAGCAGCCCGGGGGTCGCAGGGGACGCCGGGGAGCTGTTTTTT. The rearrangement joins TRBV5-1 to TRBJ2-2, with D possibly being TRBD1 or TRBD2 (6 bases each). The V gene lost 4 bases and the J gene lost 6 bases, with 19 bases spanning the gap. This CDR3 is 16 amino acids long. Germline assignment: CDR1 SGHRS and CDR2 YFSETQ.

This clone was counted once. V usage is TRBV4-1 and J usage is TRBJ2-5; D remains unclear. This CDR3 is built from 13 residues. Germline assignment: CDR1 MGHRA and CDR2 YSYEKL. The V end lost 0 bases, the J end lost 5 bases, and 7 bases lay between the germline ends. CDR3 nucleotide sequence: TGCGCCAGCAGCCAAGAATCATGGGAGACCCAGTACTTC. It translates to CASSQESWETQYF.

This chain links TRBV10-2 with TRBJ2-2; 7 bases map to TRBD2. CDR3 length: 16 amino acids. J lost 2 bases, V lost 3 bases, and 6 bases had no gene match. Germline CDR1 and CDR2: WSHSY and SAAADI. The CDR3 reads CASSEGLAANTGELFF. The DNA for the CDR3 is TGCGCCAGCAGTGAAGGCCTAGCGGCAAACACCGGGGAGCTGTTTTTT.

The J gene is TRBJ1-3, the V gene TRBV10-1; the match to TRBD1 covers 12 bases. The length of the CDR3 is 17 residues. In germline, CDR1 is WNHNN, CDR2 SYGVQD (reference sequence). The ends lost 6 bases at V and 1 base at J; junction bases unmatched: 7. This chain's CDR3 is CASSAGTGGSSGNTIYF. The CDR3 coding sequence is TGCGCCAGCAGCGCCGGGACAGGGGGCTCGTCTGGAAACACCATATATTTT.

This clone was counted only a few times. This chain connects TRBV19 to TRBJ1-1; D remains ambiguous. V was shortened by 3 bases and J by 3 bases, with 8 bases between the two germline ends. Germline lookup yields CDR1 LNHDA and CDR2 SQIVND (reference sequence). This CDR3 contains 13 residues. This CDR3 is CASSIITDTEAFF. Written as DNA, the CDR3 is TGTGCCAGTAGTATCATCACAGACACTGAAGCTTTCTTT.

The chain couples TRBV18 to TRBJ1-4; D ambiguous. Germline CDR1 reads KGHSH; CDR2 reads LQKENI. This CDR3 is built from 15 residues. The V end was cut by 0 bases, the J end by 8 bases, with 13 bases between. The DNA of the CDR3 is TGTGCCAGCTCACCACCGTCGCCGGGGAGGGAAAAACTGTTTTTT. Translating it yields CASSPPSPGREKLFF. Full variable domain (outside the CDR3, taken from reference TRBV18 and TRBJ1-4): NAGVMQNPRHLVRRRGQEARLRCSPMKGHSHVYWYRQLPEEGLKFMVYLQKENIIDESGMPKERFSAEFPKEGPSILRIQQVVRGDSAAYFCASSPPSPGREKLFFGSGTQLSVL.

The gene calls are TRBV28 and TRBJ2-1; tentatively, D is TRBD2 (6 bases). Germline CDR1 reads MDHEN; CDR2 reads SYDVKM. This CDR3 is 16 amino acids long. V was trimmed by 2 bases and J by 2 bases, leaving 13 bases between them. The CDR3 sequence: CASSLRGGTAYNEQFF. CDR3 bases: TGTGCCAGCAGTTTACGGGGCGGGACGGCCTACAATGAGCAGTTCTTC.

The genes are TRBV2 and TRBJ2-6; D unclear. Germline CDR1 is SNHLY and CDR2 is FYNNEI. Trimming left V 6 bases short and J 2 bases short, with 5 bases between. The CDR3 runs 13 residues. In DNA, the CDR3 is TGTGCCAGCAGCGCTACTGGGGCCAACGTCCTGACTTTC. Its protein is CASSATGANVLTF.